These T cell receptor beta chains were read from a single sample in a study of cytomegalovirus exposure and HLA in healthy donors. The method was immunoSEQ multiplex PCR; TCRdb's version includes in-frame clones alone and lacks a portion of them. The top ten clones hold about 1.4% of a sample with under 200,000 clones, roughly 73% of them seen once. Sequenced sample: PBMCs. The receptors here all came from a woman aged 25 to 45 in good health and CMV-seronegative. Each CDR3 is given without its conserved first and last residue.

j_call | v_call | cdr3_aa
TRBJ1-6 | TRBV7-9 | ASSPEGGWSYNSPLH
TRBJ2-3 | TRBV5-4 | ASSFGGGTDTQY
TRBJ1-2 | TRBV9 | ASSPPASFGYGYT
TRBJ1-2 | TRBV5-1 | ASSVGQGRWGYGYT
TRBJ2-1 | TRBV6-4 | ATRTSGGNEQF
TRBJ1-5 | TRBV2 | ASSEKDRLEPQH
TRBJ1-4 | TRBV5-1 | ASSLGDRGGEKLF
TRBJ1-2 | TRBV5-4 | ASSLDYCGYT
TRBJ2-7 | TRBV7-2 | ASSLVQISSYEQY
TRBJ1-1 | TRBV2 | ASTRTGVNTEAF
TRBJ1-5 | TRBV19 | ASSMDRQGGYGQPQH
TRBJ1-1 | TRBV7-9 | ASSLGGGTEAF
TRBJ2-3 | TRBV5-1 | ASSLGAGWFTDTQY
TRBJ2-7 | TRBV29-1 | SGASSYEQY
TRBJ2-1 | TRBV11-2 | ASSLLEVPYNEQF
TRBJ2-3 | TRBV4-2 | ASSQEIRDRAVEY
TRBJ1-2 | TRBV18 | ASSPEGQGQANYGYT
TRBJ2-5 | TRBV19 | ASSIEGQETQY
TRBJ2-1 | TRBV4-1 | ASSHDREQF
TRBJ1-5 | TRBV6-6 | ASSSTGDNQPQH
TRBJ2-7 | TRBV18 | ASSPGQGAYEQY
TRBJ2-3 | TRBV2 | ASSENSGGTDTQY
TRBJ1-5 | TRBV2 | ASSHLRDSYSNQPQH
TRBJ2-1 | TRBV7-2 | ASSPDNEQF
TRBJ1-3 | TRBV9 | ASSVDPVTAGNTIY
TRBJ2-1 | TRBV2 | ASTRRESSYNEQF
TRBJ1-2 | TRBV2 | ASRDPGGNGGYT
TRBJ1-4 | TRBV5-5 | ASSREHGNEKLF
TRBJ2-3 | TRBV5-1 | ASSLETSAADTQY
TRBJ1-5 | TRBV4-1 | ASSQEQGSNQPQH
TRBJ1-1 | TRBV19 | ASSSITKLAEAF
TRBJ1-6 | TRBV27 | ASSYGQGAWKSPLH
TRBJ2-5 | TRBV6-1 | ASTPGHSPWETQY
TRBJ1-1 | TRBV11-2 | ASSSIRQGGTEAF
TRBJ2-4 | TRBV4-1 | ASSGRTENIQY
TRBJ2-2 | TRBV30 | AWQGGPNTGELF
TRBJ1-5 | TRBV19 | ASNGGQTKSNQPQH
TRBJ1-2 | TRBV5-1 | ASSSGQGSYGYT
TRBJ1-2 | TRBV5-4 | ASSLTTTGPTGYT
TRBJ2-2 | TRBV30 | ARQGAITGELF
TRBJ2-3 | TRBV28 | ASKLAGGPDTQY
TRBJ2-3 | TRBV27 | ASRQGSTDTQY
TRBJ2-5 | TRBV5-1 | ASSGGTASGGKETQY
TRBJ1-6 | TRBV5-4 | ASSLNVGYPLH
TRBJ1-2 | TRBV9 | ASSVGPFDSYGYT
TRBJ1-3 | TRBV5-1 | ASSSTTDPNTIY
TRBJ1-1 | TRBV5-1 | ASSIRPGQGTFTEAF